What follows are 24 T cell receptor beta chains derived from one specimen sequenced in a study of long-term antiretroviral therapy in people with HIV. Version v3.0 of the immunoSEQ assay ran at survey level. The data were produced by immunoSEQ multiplex PCR, yet TCRdb's version contains in-frame clones alone and is incomplete. The table has around 30,000 clones, around four fifths seen once. The starting material was unsorted PBMCs, obtained 1.5 years before starting antiretroviral therapy. The receptors shown here come from a man aged 18-30 years with HIV.

This chain joins TRBV5-4 and TRBJ1-2, with 12 bases identical to TRBD1. The CDR3 loop spans 16 amino acids. From germline, CDR1 is SGHNT and CDR2 YYREEE (reference sequence). V lost 5 bases and J lost 4; bases outside the gene matches: 9. CDR3 nucleotide sequence: TGTGCCAGCAGGATGGGACAGGGGGCTACTCTCTATGGCTACACCTTC. Amino acids: CASRMGQGATLYGYTF.

This clone was picked up a small number of times. The chain employs TRBV5-1 and TRBJ1-6; TRBD1 is a possible D gene (6 bases). Germline V lookup: CDR1 SGHRS, CDR2 YFSETQ. The CDR3 is made up of 14 amino acids. V dropped 5 bases and J dropped 4 bases, with 10 bases sitting between them. CDR3: CASRLDSYNSPLHF. CDR3 nucleotide sequence: TGCGCCAGCAGACTGGACAGTTATAATTCACCCCTCCACTTT.

The chain combines TRBV7-3 with TRBJ1-2; possibly TRBD1 for D (6 bases). The V end lost 6 bases, the J end lost 6 bases, and 14 bases lay between the germline ends. The CDR3 extends over 13 amino acids. Germline V gene sequence: CDR1 SGHTA, CDR2 FQGTGA. The CDR3 DNA reads as TGTGCCAGCAGGTACCCACAGGGCGATGGCTACACCTTC. This codes for CASRYPQGDGYTF.

This clone was detected a few times. The chain links TRBV6-1 to TRBJ1-1; a weak D match, TRBD1 (6 bases). Germline-derived CDR1 and CDR2 are MNHNS and SASEGT. Trimming removed 7 bases from V and 4 bases from J, with 16 bases in between. The CDR3 totals 14 residues. DNA of the CDR3: TGTGCCAGCATCAGATCCACAGGGTCCACTGAAGCTTTCTTT. Protein: CASIRSTGSTEAFF.

The V and J genes are TRBV6-5 and TRBJ2-1; D uncertain. This CDR3 is built from 11 residues. V was shortened by 5 bases and J by 3 bases, with 2 bases between the two germline ends. In germline, CDR1 is MNHEY, CDR2 SVGAGI. CDR3 region: CASSRYNEQFF. The CDR3 nucleotides are TGTGCCAGCAGTCGCTACAATGAGCAGTTCTTC.

The chain uses TRBV9 and TRBJ1-1, with D possibly being TRBD1 (5 bases). CDR1 SGDLS and CDR2 YYNGEE come from the germline V gene. Trimming stripped 0 bases from V and 1 base from J, with 7 bases between. The CDR3 totals 14 residues. The CDR3 reads CASSVDGANTEAFF. As DNA, the CDR3 is TGTGCCAGCAGCGTAGACGGGGCGAACACTGAAGCTTTCTTT.

The CDR3: CAWSVQGMHEQYF. CDR3 coding DNA: TGTGCCTGGAGTGTACAGGGGATGCACGAGCAGTACTTC. The chain uses TRBV30 and TRBJ2-7; 7 positions match TRBD1. The CDR3 length is 13 residues. V shed 0 bases, J shed 5 bases, and the junction held 4 bases outside the gene matches. Germline V gives CDR1 GTSNPN, CDR2 SVGIG (reference sequence).

V usage is TRBV19 and J usage is TRBJ2-2; a weak D match, TRBD2 (5 bases). Germline V gives CDR1 LNHDA, CDR2 SQIVND (reference sequence). Trimming took off 3 bases at V and 2 bases at J, with 10 bases between the two ends. There are 15 residues in the CDR3. The CDR3 region has the DNA TGTGCCAGTAGTATTCTGGGAGTAAACACCGGGGAGCTGTTTTTT. Protein sequence: CASSILGVNTGELFF.

V usage is TRBV5-1 and J usage is TRBJ2-7, with 9 positions matching TRBD1. The CDR3 length is 13 residues. After removal of 5 bases from V and 4 bases from J, the junction contained 4 bases not matched to a gene. Germline CDR1 reads SGHRS; CDR2 reads YFSETQ. The CDR3 reads CASSWTGDYEQYF. CDR3 bases: TGCGCCAGCAGTTGGACAGGGGATTACGAGCAGTACTTC.

The chain joins TRBV6-6 to TRBJ2-2; TRBD2 matches 13 bases. The CDR3 totals 15 residues. The V and J ends lost 5 bases and 4 bases, in that order; junction bases with no gene match: 1. Germline CDR1 is MNHNY and CDR2 is SVGAGI (reference sequence). This chain's CDR3 is CASSRLAGGTGELFF. The DNA of the CDR3 is TGTGCCAGCAGTCGACTAGCGGGAGGCACCGGGGAGCTGTTTTTT.

The chain employs TRBV7-2 and TRBJ2-7; either TRBD1 or TRBD2 may fit D (5 bases each). The CDR3 runs to 14 residues. The V gene lost 3 bases and the J gene lost 7 bases, with 16 bases spanning the gap. Germline V lookup: CDR1 SGHTA, CDR2 FQGNSA. CDR3 loop: CASSLGTNPWEQYF. For the CDR3, the DNA is TGTGCCAGCAGCTTGGGGACGAACCCTTGGGAGCAGTACTTC.

The genes are TRBV7-9 and TRBJ2-7; tentative D call: TRBD1 (6 bases). The germline CDR1 and CDR2 sequences are SEHNR and FQNEAQ (reference sequence). CDR3 size: 15 residues. The germline V and J ends were trimmed by 5 bases and 6 bases, with 20 bases remaining between them. The CDR3: CASSPVENRASEQYF. CDR3 in DNA: TGTGCCAGCAGCCCCGTGGAGAACAGGGCCTCCGAGCAGTACTTC.

V gene TRBV2 combines with J gene TRBJ2-1, with 10 bases fitting TRBD1. The CDR3 loop spans 14 amino acids. Trimming at V came to 5 bases and at J to 8 bases, leaving 6 bases not matched to a gene. CDR1 is SNHLY and CDR2 is FYNNEI in the germline V gene. CDR3 amino acids: CASSRTGGGHEQFF. The DNA of the CDR3 is TGTGCCAGCAGTAGGACAGGGGGAGGCCATGAGCAGTTCTTC.

The V and J genes are TRBV27 and TRBJ2-5; D possibly corresponds to TRBD2 (6 bases). The germline gives CDR1 MNHEY, CDR2 SMNVEV (reference sequence). The CDR3 spans 18 residues. V lost 2 bases, J lost 0 bases, and 19 bases lay in between. The CDR3 DNA reads TGTGCCAGCAGTTTAAAAGGCCCAGGAGGGAACTACCAAGAGACCCAGTACTTC. Encoded protein: CASSLKGPGGNYQETQYF.

The gene calls are TRBV2 and TRBJ1-3; D is undetermined. There are 15 residues in the CDR3. Per the germline V gene, CDR1 is SNHLY and CDR2 is FYNNEI. The V end was cut by 6 bases, the J end by 0 bases, with 12 bases between. The CDR3 nucleotides are TGTGCCAGCAGAAAGGGAACCAACTCTGGAAACACCATATATTTT. This sequence encodes CASRKGTNSGNTIYF. Supplemented by reference TRBV2 and TRBJ1-3, the full variable domain reads EPEVTQTPSHQVTQMGQEVILRCVPISNHLYFYWYRQILGQKVEFLVSFYNNEISEKSEIFDDQFSVERPDGSNFTLKIRSTKLEDSAMYFCASRKGTNSGNTIYFGEGSWLTVV.

This clone was observed once. The V call is TRBV10-3, the J call TRBJ1-1; D uncertain. This CDR3 spans 13 amino acids. V was clipped by 5 bases and J by 6 bases, with 13 bases between them. Germline V gene lookup returns CDR1 ENHRY and CDR2 SYGVKD. This CDR3 reads CAISTLYQPEAFF. As DNA, the CDR3 is TGTGCCATCAGTACGTTATACCAACCTGAAGCTTTCTTT.

The J gene is TRBJ2-1, the V gene TRBV5-6; D not resolved. V was cut by 3 bases and J by 4 bases, with 5 bases left in between. CDR3 length: 12 residues. From germline, CDR1 is SGHDT and CDR2 YYEEEE. The CDR3 DNA reads as TGTGCCAGCAGCTCAGATTACAATGAGCAGTTCTTC. Its translation is CASSSDYNEQFF.

V and J are TRBV5-4 and TRBJ1-5, with D possibly TRBD1 on 5 matching bases. V lost 0 bases, J lost 4 bases, and 11 bases lay in between. There are 15 residues in the CDR3. The germline CDR1 and CDR2 sequences are SGHNT and YYREEE (reference sequence). CDR3 nucleotide sequence: TGTGCCAGCAGCTTGGGGAGGGGCCCTAATCAGCCCCAGCATTTT. Protein sequence: CASSLGRGPNQPQHF.

The chain has TRBV27 and TRBJ2-7, with TRBD1 identical over 7 bases. V shed 6 bases and J 4 bases; nucleotides not matched to a gene: 9. The CDR3 runs to 14 residues. Per the germline V gene, CDR1 is MNHEY and CDR2 is SMNVEV (reference sequence). The DNA of the CDR3 is TGTGCCAGCAGGTCGACAGGGCGGTCATACGAGCAGTACTTC. Protein product: CASRSTGRSYEQYF.

The chain uses TRBV9 and TRBJ2-4; TRBD2 aligns across 12 bases. Germline assignment: CDR1 SGDLS and CDR2 YYNGEE. CDR3 length: 17 residues. J lost 5 bases, V lost 0 bases, and 6 bases had no gene match. The CDR3, as DNA: TGTGCCAGCAGCGTAGCCCTGACTAGCGGGGGCGAAAACATTCAGTACTTC. Its protein product is CASSVALTSGGENIQYF.

A few counts support this clone. This same CDR3 is encoded by further DNA sequences in the sample. The chain carries TRBV27 and TRBJ2-3; D gene uncertain. The germline V and J ends were trimmed by 6 bases and 0 bases, with 13 bases remaining between them. CDR3 size: 15 residues. Germline loops: CDR1 MNHEY, CDR2 SMNVEV (reference sequence). The CDR3 DNA follows: TGTGCCAGCAGCCCCGGAAGTTCGAGCACAGATACGCAGTATTTT. This translates into CASSPGSSSTDTQYF.

CDR3 sequence reads: CATASGPYNEQFF. Written as DNA, the CDR3 is TGTGCCACGGCTTCGGGACCCTACAATGAGCAGTTCTTC. The chain is built from TRBV10-3 and TRBJ2-1; D is perhaps TRBD1 or TRBD2 (5 bases each). CDR1 and CDR2 from the germline V gene are ENHRY and SYGVKD. The V gene lost 10 bases and the J gene lost 2 bases, with 12 bases spanning the gap. The CDR3 totals 13 residues.

This chain connects TRBV6-5 to TRBJ1-1, with TRBD1 identical over 8 bases. This CDR3 has 14 amino acids. Germline loops: CDR1 MNHEY, CDR2 SVGAGI. V gave up 8 bases and J gave up 4 bases; unmatched junction bases: 9. Here the CDR3 reads CASGDQTGATEAFF. The CDR3 nucleotides are TGTGCCAGCGGGGACCAGACAGGGGCCACTGAAGCTTTCTTT.

This chain links TRBV7-8 with TRBJ2-1, with TRBD2 matching 8 bases. The V and J ends lost 4 bases and 2 bases, in that order; junction bases with no gene match: 7. The CDR3 consists of 16 residues. In germline, CDR1 is SGHVS, CDR2 FQNEAQ. The CDR3 DNA follows: TGTGCCAGCAGCTCGGCGGAGGGACTAGCCTACAATGAGCAGTTCTTC. It yields the protein CASSSAEGLAYNEQFF. The full variable domain, rest sourced from reference TRBV7-8 and TRBJ2-1, is GAGVSQSPRYKVAKRGQDVALRCDPISGHVSLFWYQQALGQGPEFLTYFQNEAQLDKSGLPSDRFFAERPEGSVSTLKIQRTQQEDSAVYLCASSSAEGLAYNEQFFGPGTRLTVL.